The 22 T cell receptor beta chains below all came from one sample that was sequenced in a study of T cell changes during pregnancy in multiple sclerosis. The repertoire was sequenced with immunoSEQ multiplex PCR; TCRdb's copy has only in-frame clones and lacks some. The repertoire holds roughly 30,000 clones, with approximately 89% as singletons. Material: CD8+ T cells from peripheral blood mononuclear cells, obtained in the first trimester of pregnancy. These receptors were taken from a female donor with multiple sclerosis, enrolled in a pregnancy study.

By share of the sample, this clone is large. The rearrangement links TRBV6-5 to TRBJ1-1; TRBD1 might be the D (5 bases). The length of the CDR3 is 15 residues. The ends were cut back, 2 bases at V and 4 bases at J, with 14 bases in the middle. Germline assignment: CDR1 MNHEY and CDR2 SVGAGI. The CDR3 spells CASSYRGRVGTEAFF. The DNA for the CDR3 is TGTGCCAGCAGTTACCGGGGGAGGGTTGGCACTGAAGCTTTCTTT.

This clone appeared a single time. V usage is TRBV6-4 and J usage is TRBJ2-2, with 8 bases fitting TRBD1. The V and J ends lost 3 bases and 3 bases, in that order; junction bases with no gene match: 3. CDR3 length: 15 residues. The germline CDR1 and CDR2 sequences are MRHNA and SNTAGT. CDR3 sequence (DNA): TGTGCCAGCAGTGAGCGGACAGGGCACACCGGGGAGCTGTTTTTT. Its translation is CASSERTGHTGELFF.

The rearrangement links TRBV27 to TRBJ2-7, with 8 bases that match TRBD1. The V and J ends lost 5 bases and 5 bases, in that order; junction bases with no gene match: 8. In germline, CDR1 is MNHEY, CDR2 SMNVEV (reference sequence). This CDR3 comprises 14 residues. The CDR3 is CASSNRDRSHEQYF. The DNA of the CDR3 is TGTGCCAGCAGTAACCGGGACAGGTCTCACGAGCAGTACTTC.

This sequence joins TRBV10-1 and TRBJ1-1, with D perhaps TRBD1 (5 bases). Looked up from germline, CDR1 is WNHNN and CDR2 is SYGVQD (reference sequence). The V end lost 1 base, the J end lost 4 bases, and 16 bases lay between the germline ends. CDR3 length equals 16 residues. The CDR3 here is CASSEWSGIGRTEAFF. The CDR3 bases are TGCGCCAGCAGTGAGTGGTCAGGGATAGGCCGCACTGAAGCTTTCTTT.

The genes are TRBV9 and TRBJ2-3, with TRBD2 matching 13 bases. Trimming removed 4 bases from V and 8 bases from J; junction bases left unmatched: 7. Germline V lookup: CDR1 SGDLS, CDR2 YYNGEE. The CDR3 extends over 15 amino acids. The CDR3 region is CASSPPTSGRSTQYF. The CDR3, as DNA: TGTGCCAGCAGCCCACCGACTAGCGGGAGGTCTACGCAGTATTTT.

This sequence joins TRBV29-1 and TRBJ2-1; TRBD2 aligns across 15 bases. CDR3 length equals 15 residues. The germline CDR1 and CDR2 sequences are SQVTM and ANQGSEA. V lost 6 bases to trimming and J lost 5 bases; unmatched junction nucleotides: 5. The CDR3 spells CSVAGLAGGNNEQFF. The CDR3 nucleotides read TGCAGCGTCGCAGGACTAGCGGGAGGGAACAATGAGCAGTTCTTC.

The V and J genes are TRBV9 and TRBJ2-1; 9 bases are a match to TRBD2. J gave up 2 bases and V 2 bases, and 8 bases lay outside the gene matches. The CDR3 spans 17 residues. Germline loops: CDR1 SGDLS, CDR2 YYNGEE. The DNA for the CDR3 is TGTGCCAGCAGCGTCAGCCTGGCTAGCGGGGCCTACAATGAGCAGTTCTTC. It is translated as CASSVSLASGAYNEQFF. The full variable domain, rest sourced from reference TRBV9 and TRBJ2-1, is DSGVTQTPKHLITATGQRVTLRCSPRSGDLSVYWYQQSLDQGLQFLIQYYNGEERAKGNILERFSAQQFPDLHSELNLSSLELGDSALYFCASSVSLASGAYNEQFFGPGTRLTVL.

This sequence joins TRBV5-1 and TRBJ2-1, with TRBD2 matching over 7 bases. Germline CDR1 reads SGHRS; CDR2 reads YFSETQ. The CDR3 covers 15 residues. J lost 6 bases, V lost 2 bases, and 8 bases had no gene match. Here the CDR3 DNA reads TGCGCCAGCAGCTTTACCGGGACTATCTCCAATGAGCAGTTCTTC. Protein: CASSFTGTISNEQFF.

The genes are TRBV7-6 and TRBJ2-7; D unclear. The V gene lost 5 bases and the J gene lost 1 base, with 9 bases spanning the gap. The CDR3 has 13 amino acids. Germline V CDR1 and CDR2: SGHVS, FNYEAQ. Written as DNA, the CDR3 is TGTGCCAGCAGCCCGCACGAGTCCTACGAGCAGTACTTC. This sequence encodes CASSPHESYEQYF.

This clone was detected once. The chain uses TRBV6-6 and TRBJ2-5; D unclear. This CDR3 region has 14 residues. Per germline, CDR1 MNHNY and CDR2 SVGAGI (reference sequence). Trimming took off 5 bases at V and 1 base at J, with 11 bases between the two ends. CDR3 sequence (DNA): TGTGCCAGCAGTCAGGCAACAGTCCAAGAGACCCAGTACTTC. Its protein product is CASSQATVQETQYF.

The CDR3 protein is CASSLGGRAGNEQFF. CDR3 DNA sequence: TGTGCCAGCAGCTTAGGCGGGAGGGCCGGGAATGAGCAGTTCTTC. The chain carries TRBV7-3 and TRBJ2-1; 9 nucleotides agree with TRBD2. The CDR3 covers 15 residues. V dropped 2 bases and J dropped 7; count of bases not matched to a gene: 6. Germline V lookup: CDR1 SGHTA, CDR2 FQGTGA. The complete variable domain, with remaining parts taken from reference TRBV7-3 and TRBJ2-1, reads GAGVSQTPSNKVTEKGKYVELRCDPISGHTALYWYRQSLGQGPEFLIYFQGTGAADDSGLPNDRFFAVRPEGSVSTLKIQRTERGDSAVYLCASSLGGRAGNEQFFGPGTRLTVL.

The V call is TRBV5-1, the J call TRBJ1-3, with TRBD1 as a possible D gene (5 bases). This CDR3 contains 20 residues. The germline CDR1 and CDR2 sequences are SGHRS and YFSETQ. V lost 0 bases and J lost 0, with 22 bases in between. The CDR3 DNA is TGCGCCAGCAGCTTGGGTTGGCAGGGAGGCCCTCCTTTCTCTGGAAACACCATATATTTT. Residues: CASSLGWQGGPPFSGNTIYF.

This chain joins TRBV18 and TRBJ2-3; TRBD2 is a possible D gene (5 bases). The germline V and J ends were trimmed by 6 bases and 5 bases, with 21 bases remaining between them. Germline loops: CDR1 KGHSH, CDR2 LQKENI. This CDR3 is built from 16 residues. The CDR3 nucleotides are TGTGCCAGCTCCCCGACATCGGCTTGGGGAGAAGATACGCAGTATTTT. Translation: CASSPTSAWGEDTQYF.

The chain combines TRBV5-1 with TRBJ2-1, with 16 bases lining up with TRBD2. J gave up 5 bases and V 4 bases, and 3 bases lay outside the gene matches. This CDR3 spans 16 amino acids. The V gene's germline CDR1 is SGHRS and CDR2 YFSETQ. The DNA of the CDR3 is TGCGCCAGCAGCCAGGGACTAGCGGGAGGGCACAATGAGCAGTTCTTC. Translation gives CASSQGLAGGHNEQFF. Supplemented by reference TRBV5-1 and TRBJ2-1, the full variable domain reads KAGVTQTPRYLIKTRGQQVTLSCSPISGHRSVSWYQQTPGQGLQFLFEYFSETQRNKGNFPGRFSGRQFSNSRSEMNVSTLELGDSALYLCASSQGLAGGHNEQFFGPGTRLTVL.

V is TRBV11-2 and J is TRBJ2-7; 10 bases map to TRBD2. Germline assignment: CDR1 SGHAT and CDR2 FQNNGV. J lost 3 bases, V lost 5 bases, and 4 bases had no gene match. The CDR3 loop spans 14 amino acids. CDR3 DNA sequence: TGTGCCAGCAGCCGGACTAGCGGTTACTACGAGCAGTACTTC. Its translation is CASSRTSGYYEQYF.

The chain has TRBV7-9 and TRBJ2-7; D uncertain. This CDR3 comprises 16 residues. V was cut by 0 bases and J by 4 bases, with 16 bases left in between. Germline CDR1 reads SEHNR; CDR2 reads FQNEAQ (reference sequence). CDR3 region: CASSLATSADLYEQYF. The CDR3 nucleotides are TGTGCCAGCAGCTTAGCTACCTCGGCGGATCTTTACGAGCAGTACTTC.

The rearrangement links TRBV5-4 to TRBJ2-7, with D perhaps TRBD1 (5 bases). The V and J ends lost 0 bases and 5 bases respectively, with 6 bases between them. The CDR3 spans 12 residues. Germline V gives CDR1 SGHNT, CDR2 YYREEE (reference sequence). CDR3 protein: CASSLARDEQYF. The CDR3 region has the DNA TGTGCCAGCAGCTTGGCCAGGGACGAGCAGTACTTC.

The rearrangement joins TRBV27 to TRBJ1-5; TRBD1 is a possible D gene (5 bases). Trimming stripped 5 bases from V and 5 bases from J, with 13 bases between. CDR1 is MNHEY, CDR2 SMNVEV, per germline (reference sequence). The CDR3 runs to 14 residues. CDR3 sequence reads: CASSPDTTYQPQHF. CDR3 sequence (DNA): TGTGCCAGCAGTCCGGACACTACTTATCAGCCCCAGCATTTT.

V gene TRBV5-1 combines with J gene TRBJ2-6; 8 bases align to TRBD1. The CDR3 length is 17 residues. Germline CDR1 reads SGHRS; CDR2 reads YFSETQ. V lost 0 bases to trimming and J lost 0 bases; unmatched junction nucleotides: 2. The CDR3 sequence: CASSLGTGSSGANVLTF. CDR3 in DNA: TGCGCCAGCAGCTTGGGGACAGGGAGCTCTGGGGCCAACGTCCTGACTTTC.

The chain couples TRBV7-9 to TRBJ1-5; D is possibly TRBD1 (6 bases). The CDR3 runs to 14 residues. Trimming stripped 4 bases from V and 6 bases from J, with 13 bases between. CDR1 and CDR2 (germline): SEHNR, FQNEAQ (reference sequence). CDR3 coding DNA: TGTGCCAGCAGCTCTACAGGGAACACTCAGCCCCAGCATTTT. Amino acids: CASSSTGNTQPQHF.

The chain carries TRBV27 and TRBJ2-3, with D possibly matching TRBD2 (6 bases). The germline V and J ends were trimmed by 2 bases and 8 bases, with 11 bases remaining between them. CDR1 is MNHEY, CDR2 SMNVEV, per germline (reference sequence). The CDR3 consists of 13 residues. DNA for the CDR3: TGTGCCAGCAGTTTAGGAGGGTCCGGTACGCAGTATTTT. Amino acid sequence: CASSLGGSGTQYF.

The V call is TRBV7-8, the J call TRBJ2-5, with a tentative D call TRBD1 (5 bases). Germline CDR1 is SGHVS and CDR2 is FQNEAQ. With 2 bases removed from V and 5 bases from J, the gap between germline ends came to 15 bases. The CDR3 loop spans 15 amino acids. The CDR3 loop reads CASSLFGQGRETQYF. The DNA of the CDR3 is TGTGCCAGCAGCTTATTTGGTCAGGGTAGGGAGACCCAGTACTTC.